The 7 T cell receptor beta chains presented below share a single source sample, sequenced in a study of technical replicates of blood from several donors. This table comes from immunoSEQ multiplex PCR, and its TCRdb copy is limited to in-frame clones, with some not included. Among about 62,000 clones, about 90% were seen once, and the ten largest hold about 5.2%. The sequenced sample was PBMCs. Receptors were obtained from a human donor in good health. Some clones in this sample may be carry-over from other donors' samples.

This chain uses TRBV7-9 with TRBJ1-2, with no clear D. The CDR3 is 12 amino acids. Germline V gene sequence: CDR1 SEHNR, CDR2 FQNEAQ (reference sequence). Trimming took off 3 bases at V and 2 bases at J, with 4 bases between the two ends. In DNA form, the CDR3 reads TGTGCCAGCAGCTTCGGGAACTATGGCTACACCTTC. Its protein is CASSFGNYGYTF. Together with reference TRBV7-9 and TRBJ1-2, the CDR3 gives the full variable domain: DTGVSQNPRHKITKRGQNVTFRCDPISEHNRLYWYRQTLGQGPEFLTYFQNEAQLEKSRLLSDRFSAERPKGSFSTLEIQRTEQGDSAMYLCASSFGNYGYTFGSGTRLTVV.

V usage is TRBV4-2 and J usage is TRBJ2-3; TRBD2 is a possible D gene (5 bases). This CDR3 has 14 residues. The germline gives CDR1 LGHNA, CDR2 YNFKEQ. With 5 bases removed from V and 4 bases from J, the gap between germline ends came to 13 bases. CDR3 in amino acids: CASSGGQEADTQYF. DNA of the CDR3: TGTGCCAGCAGCGGAGGTCAGGAGGCAGATACGCAGTATTTT.

The chain couples TRBV19 to TRBJ1-5; 8 bases are a match to TRBD1. V gave up 8 bases and J gave up 2 bases; unmatched junction bases: 11. Per germline, CDR1 LNHDA and CDR2 SQIVND (reference sequence). The CDR3 runs to 16 residues. The CDR3 nucleotides are TGTGCCAGTCAACAAGGGACAGGTGGAGGCAATCAGCCCCAGCATTTT. Amino acid sequence: CASQQGTGGGNQPQHF. The variable domain in full, with the rest retrieved from reference TRBV19 and TRBJ1-5, is DGGITQSPKYLFRKEGQNVTLSCEQNLNHDAMYWYRQDPGQGLRLIYYSQIVNDFQKGDIAEGYSVSREKKESFPLTVTSAQKNPTAFYLCASQQGTGGGNQPQHFGDGTRLSIL.

This chain uses TRBV27 with TRBJ2-7; TRBD1 aligns across 9 bases. The J segment lost 5 bases and the V segment lost 6 bases, leaving 11 bases of the junction unmatched. The CDR3 is made up of 15 amino acids. Germline CDR1 MNHEY, CDR2 SMNVEV (reference sequence). CDR3 amino acids: CASRFTTGGIDEQYF. The DNA for the CDR3 is TGTGCCAGCAGGTTTACTACAGGGGGCATCGACGAGCAGTACTTC.

V gene TRBV5-6 combines with J gene TRBJ2-7; 9 bases line up with TRBD1. V gave up 4 bases and J gave up 4 bases; unmatched junction bases: 6. The CDR3 sequence is 14 residues long. In germline, CDR1 is SGHDT, CDR2 YYEEEE. In DNA form, the CDR3 reads TGTGCCAGCAGCGGGACAGGGTCAAGGTACGAGCAGTACTTC. This translates into CASSGTGSRYEQYF. The full variable domain, in which reference TRBV5-6 and TRBJ2-7 provide the parts outside the CDR3, is DAGVTQSPTHLIKTRGQQVTLRCSPKSGHDTVSWYQQALGQGPQFIFQYYEEEERQRGNFPDRFSGHQFPNYSSELNVNALLLGDSALYLCASSGTGSRYEQYFGPGTRLTVT.

J is TRBJ2-1 and V is TRBV19; a possible D gene is TRBD1 (6 bases). This CDR3 is 13 amino acids long. Germline assignment: CDR1 LNHDA and CDR2 SQIVND (reference sequence). Trimming took off 4 bases at V and 7 bases at J, with 11 bases between the two ends. The chain's CDR3 is CASSTNRENEQFF. The CDR3 DNA reads TGTGCCAGTAGTACAAACAGGGAAAATGAGCAGTTCTTC.

The CDR3 loop is CASSYISQEGYTF. Written as DNA, the CDR3 is TGTGCCAGCAGTTACATAAGTCAAGAGGGCTACACCTTC. The V and J genes are TRBV6-6 and TRBJ1-2; D not certain. The CDR3 is 13 amino acids. Germline assignment: CDR1 MNHNY and CDR2 SVGAGI (reference sequence). V was trimmed by 2 bases and J by 8 bases, leaving 12 bases between them.